A single sample gave rise to the 27 T cell receptor beta chains below, sequenced in a study of cytomegalovirus exposure and HLA in healthy donors. PCR was performed using 60 Vbeta and 13 Jbeta primers. This table comes from immunoSEQ multiplex PCR, and its TCRdb copy is limited to in-frame clones, with some not included. This sample has roughly 120,000 clones, with 75% to 85% found just once. The sample taken for sequencing was PBMCs. These receptors came from a young man in good health and CMV-seronegative.

This chain links TRBV10-3 with TRBJ1-1, with 12 bases aligning to TRBD1. Germline values: CDR1 ENHRY, CDR2 SYGVKD. The CDR3 length is 15 residues. J gave up 4 bases and V 4 bases, and 4 bases lay outside the gene matches. Written as DNA, the CDR3 is TGTGCCATCAGTGTGGGGACAGGGGGCTCCACTGAAGCTTTCTTT. This codes for CAISVGTGGSTEAFF.

CDR3 sequence reads: CASSEYDREFNEKLFF. Here the CDR3 DNA reads TGTGCCAGCAGCGAATACGACAGGGAGTTTAATGAAAAACTGTTTTTT. The chain uses TRBV2 and TRBJ1-4, with 7 nucleotides matching TRBD1. The V segment lost 6 bases and the J segment 4 bases; nucleotides outside the gene matches: 11. The germline CDR1 and CDR2 sequences are SNHLY and FYNNEI. The CDR3 runs 16 residues.

The chain has TRBV7-8 and TRBJ2-7, with TRBD1 as a possible D gene (5 bases). The germline V and J ends were trimmed by 5 bases and 2 bases, with 19 bases remaining between them. The CDR3 is 16 residues long. Germline assignment: CDR1 SGHVS and CDR2 FQNEAQ. The CDR3 DNA reads as TGTGCCAGCAGCCCCAGCGTGGGGCGGAAAACCTACGAGCAGTACTTC. Translation: CASSPSVGRKTYEQYF.

The chain joins TRBV7-9 to TRBJ2-7, with 7 bases that match TRBD1. J lost 2 bases, V lost 4 bases, and 8 bases had no gene match. This CDR3 contains 15 residues. Germline V CDR1 and CDR2: SEHNR, FQNEAQ (reference sequence). CDR3 sequence (DNA): TGTGCCAGCAGCTATCCGGGACAGCTAACCTACGAGCAGTACTTC. Amino acids: CASSYPGQLTYEQYF.

This clone was counted once. The chain employs TRBV9 and TRBJ2-1, with TRBD1 identical over 11 bases. This CDR3 comprises 16 residues. The V segment lost 4 bases and the J segment 7 bases; nucleotides outside the gene matches: 10. Germline V gives CDR1 SGDLS, CDR2 YYNGEE. The CDR3 is CASSLVGTGGWNEQFF. Written as DNA, the CDR3 is TGTGCCAGCAGCTTAGTAGGGACAGGGGGTTGGAATGAGCAGTTCTTC.

This clone has a single count. The V gene is TRBV19, the J gene TRBJ1-1; a possible D gene is TRBD1 (5 bases). Looked up from germline, CDR1 is LNHDA and CDR2 is SQIVND (reference sequence). The ends were cut back, 5 bases at V and 4 bases at J, with 17 bases in the middle. The CDR3 totals 15 residues. CDR3 in amino acids: CASSLGVGGTTEAFF. In nucleotides, the CDR3 is TGTGCCAGTAGTCTCGGGGTGGGGGGGACCACTGAAGCTTTCTTT.

The V call is TRBV6-1, the J call TRBJ2-7, with TRBD2 as a possible D gene (7 bases). Germline V gene data show CDR1 as MNHNS and CDR2 as SASEGT. CDR3 size: 13 residues. The germline V and J ends were trimmed by 5 bases and 2 bases, with 10 bases remaining between them. The CDR3 is CASSPGGPYEQYV. CDR3 nucleotides: TGTGCCAGCAGTCCCGGGGGGCCCTACGAGCAGTACGTC.

The V and J genes are TRBV4-1 and TRBJ2-3; 8 bases fit TRBD2. With V trimmed by 1 base and J by 4 bases, 7 bases remained unmatched. The CDR3 covers 16 residues. Germline CDR1 is MGHRA and CDR2 is YSYEKL. CDR3 loop: CASSQGRLAISDTQYF. CDR3 DNA: TGCGCCAGCAGCCAAGGCAGACTAGCGATATCAGATACGCAGTATTTT.

Here the CDR3 reads CASSDEGGRYNEQFF. CDR3 nucleotide sequence: TGTGCCAGCAGTGACGAGGGAGGACGATACAATGAGCAGTTCTTC. This chain connects TRBV6-4 to TRBJ2-1, with D perhaps matching TRBD2 (6 bases). Germline V gene data show CDR1 as MRHNA and CDR2 as SNTAGT. V was pared by 2 bases and J by 4 bases, with 12 bases between. CDR3 length: 15 residues.

This clone has only a few counts. This chain links TRBV28 with TRBJ2-7, with TRBD1 identical over 11 bases. Per germline, CDR1 MDHEN and CDR2 SYDVKM. The length of the CDR3 is 14 residues. Trimming took 2 bases from V and 6 from J; bases not matched to a gene: 3. The CDR3 spells CASSLTGTGGEQYF. As DNA, the CDR3 is TGTGCCAGCAGTTTAACCGGGACAGGGGGCGAGCAGTACTTC.

This clone was observed a few times. The chain has TRBV4-3 and TRBJ2-7; D may be TRBD1 (6 bases). The CDR3 loop spans 14 amino acids. Germline CDR1 is LGHNA and CDR2 is YSLEER. V lost 1 base and J 7 bases, leaving 14 bases between the germline ends. The CDR3 loop is CASSQAYRVEEQYF. The CDR3 DNA follows: TGCGCCAGCAGCCAAGCGTACAGGGTGGAAGAGCAGTACTTC.

This chain connects TRBV6-4 to TRBJ1-4; D gene uncertain. V lost 3 bases, J lost 0 bases, and 11 bases lay in between. Looked up from germline, CDR1 is MRHNA and CDR2 is SNTAGT. The CDR3 spans 16 residues. The CDR3, as DNA: TGTGCCAGCAGTGAGGGCCGACCTGCAACTAATGAAAAACTGTTTTTT. Its translation: CASSEGRPATNEKLFF.

The gene calls are TRBV4-2 and TRBJ2-7, with 7 bases identical to TRBD2. The CDR3 spans 16 residues. The germline V gene has CDR1 LGHNA and CDR2 YNFKEQ. Trimming at V came to 3 bases and at J to 5 bases, leaving 13 bases not matched to a gene. CDR3 amino acids: CASSHEFRGSANEQYF. Here the CDR3 DNA reads TGTGCCAGCAGCCATGAGTTTCGCGGGAGTGCGAACGAGCAGTACTTC.

V usage is TRBV27 and J usage is TRBJ1-2; D remains ambiguous. Germline V gene sequence: CDR1 MNHEY, CDR2 SMNVEV (reference sequence). The CDR3 is made up of 15 amino acids. V was shortened by 4 bases and J by 5 bases, with 17 bases between the two germline ends. CDR3 loop: CASSSPAGIGYGYTF. DNA for the CDR3: TGTGCCAGCAGTTCGCCCGCGGGGATCGGGTATGGCTACACCTTC.

The CDR3: CASVGTGLLSGANVLTF. The CDR3, as DNA: TGTGCCAGCGTGGGGACAGGGCTTCTCTCTGGGGCCAACGTCCTGACTTTC. This chain links TRBV2 with TRBJ2-6, with 9 positions matching TRBD1. V was clipped by 8 bases and J by 0 bases; unmatched bases: 8. CDR3 length: 17 residues. Germline values: CDR1 SNHLY, CDR2 FYNNEI.

This chain links TRBV30 with TRBJ1-2; no firm D call. The CDR3 runs 12 residues. The germline V and J ends were trimmed by 3 bases and 8 bases, with 13 bases remaining between them. Germline values: CDR1 GTSNPN, CDR2 SVGIG (reference sequence). CDR3 nucleotides: TGTGCCTGGAGACAAACTCTGGGCGGCTACACCTTC. Residues: CAWRQTLGGYTF.

This clone was observed a single time. The J gene is TRBJ2-7, the V gene TRBV27, with 11 bases that match TRBD2. Germline loops: CDR1 MNHEY, CDR2 SMNVEV (reference sequence). This CDR3 is built from 14 residues. V gave up 6 bases and J gave up 6 bases; unmatched junction bases: 7. CDR3 in amino acids: CASRLIAGGREQYF. As DNA, the CDR3 is TGTGCCAGCAGGTTGATAGCGGGAGGGCGCGAGCAGTACTTC.

CDR3 nucleotides: TGTGCCAGCAGCTTGGAGCAGGACAATGAGCAGTTCTTC. It is translated as CASSLEQDNEQFF. This chain uses TRBV5-4 with TRBJ2-1; D uncertain. The CDR3 is made up of 13 amino acids. Germline loops: CDR1 SGHNT, CDR2 YYREEE (reference sequence). V dropped 0 bases and J dropped 5 bases, with 6 bases sitting between them.

This chain uses TRBV2 with TRBJ2-3, with D possibly TRBD2 on 5 matching bases. V lost 3 bases and J 6 bases, leaving 7 bases between the germline ends. Germline V gene sequence: CDR1 SNHLY, CDR2 FYNNEI. The CDR3 is made up of 12 amino acids. In nucleotides, the CDR3 is TGTGCCAGCAGTGACACGGGGGATACGCAGTATTTT. It specifies CASSDTGDTQYF.

The CDR3 is CASSVALEETQYF. Here the CDR3 DNA reads TGTGCCAGCAGCGTAGCTTTAGAAGAGACCCAGTACTTC. The rearrangement joins TRBV9 to TRBJ2-5; D is unclear. The V end lost 0 bases, the J end lost 3 bases, and 6 bases lay between the germline ends. The CDR3 sequence is 13 residues long. Germline V gene sequence: CDR1 SGDLS, CDR2 YYNGEE.

The CDR3 DNA reads as TGCGCCAGCAGTCTTGAACTGCGGGGACAGAAAATCTATAGCAATCAGCCCCAGCATTTT. Residues: CASSLELRGQKIYSNQPQHF. V gene TRBV23-1 combines with J gene TRBJ1-5; 7 bases fit TRBD1. TRBV23-1 is annotated as an ORF whose role is uncertain. The CDR3 is 20 residues long. V was clipped by 4 bases and J by 0 bases; unmatched bases: 18.

The genes are TRBV2 and TRBJ1-1; the D gene is possibly TRBD1 (6 bases). Germline CDR1 and CDR2: SNHLY and FYNNEI. V was trimmed by 7 bases and J by 0 bases, leaving 15 bases between them. The CDR3 totals 15 residues. CDR3 loop: CASTGRKGVNTEAFF. CDR3 sequence (DNA): TGTGCCAGCACAGGGAGAAAGGGGGTGAACACTGAAGCTTTCTTT. Variable domain in full (rest from reference TRBV2 and TRBJ1-1): EPEVTQTPSHQVTQMGQEVILRCVPISNHLYFYWYRQILGQKVEFLVSFYNNEISEKSEIFDDQFSVERPDGSNFTLKIRSTKLEDSAMYFCASTGRKGVNTEAFFGQGTRLTVV.

The chain joins TRBV7-9 to TRBJ2-5; 10 nucleotides match TRBD1. CDR3 size: 18 residues. V lost 5 bases and J lost 1; bases outside the gene matches: 13. The germline CDR1 and CDR2 sequences are SEHNR and FQNEAQ (reference sequence). CDR3 sequence: CASSPRDRGPGVQETQYF. CDR3 bases: TGTGCCAGCAGCCCTCGGGACAGGGGACCCGGAGTCCAAGAGACCCAGTACTTC.

This chain links TRBV5-6 with TRBJ2-5, with D maybe TRBD1 (6 bases). Trimming pared 5 bases from V and 5 bases from J, leaving 31 bases between. Germline V lookup: CDR1 SGHDT, CDR2 YYEEEE. The CDR3 has 19 amino acids. The CDR3 coding sequence is TGTGCCAGCAGATCATTTTTACAAGCTGTGACAGGAAGGGGTGAGACCCAGTACTTC. This sequence encodes CASRSFLQAVTGRGETQYF. Combining the CDR3 with reference TRBV5-6 and TRBJ2-5 gives the whole variable domain DAGVTQSPTHLIKTRGQQVTLRCSPKSGHDTVSWYQQALGQGPQFIFQYYEEEERQRGNFPDRFSGHQFPNYSSELNVNALLLGDSALYLCASRSFLQAVTGRGETQYFGPGTRLLVL.

Only a few counts were recorded for this clone. The V gene is TRBV28, the J gene TRBJ1-5; 10 bases match TRBD1. The V gene's germline CDR1 is MDHEN and CDR2 SYDVKM. Trimming at V came to 5 bases and at J to 4 bases, leaving 8 bases not matched to a gene. The CDR3 extends over 16 amino acids. CDR3 protein: CASSPAGTGVNQPQHF. For the CDR3, the DNA is TGTGCCAGCAGTCCCGCCGGGACAGGGGTAAATCAGCCCCAGCATTTT. Drawing the rest from reference TRBV28 and TRBJ1-5, the complete variable domain is DVKVTQSSRYLVKRTGEKVFLECVQDMDHENMFWYRQDPGLGLRLIYFSYDVKMKEKGDIPEGYSVSREKKERFSLILESASTNQTSMYLCASSPAGTGVNQPQHFGDGTRLSIL.

The V and J genes are TRBV9 and TRBJ2-1; 9 bases align to TRBD2. CDR3 length: 17 amino acids. Germline V CDR1 and CDR2: SGDLS, YYNGEE. The ends lost 0 bases at V and 8 bases at J; junction bases unmatched: 12. This CDR3 is CASSVAPAGGGGDEQFF. CDR3 DNA sequence: TGTGCCAGCAGCGTAGCTCCAGCGGGAGGAGGGGGTGATGAGCAGTTCTTC.

The CDR3: CASSSDAGYNEQFF. The CDR3, as DNA: TGTGCCAGTAGTTCGGATGCGGGGTACAATGAGCAGTTCTTC. J is TRBJ2-1 and V is TRBV19; weak D call: TRBD2 (6 bases). Germline assignment: CDR1 LNHDA and CDR2 SQIVND (reference sequence). The CDR3 is made up of 14 amino acids. V lost 5 bases and J 4 bases, leaving 12 bases between the germline ends. Variable domain in full (rest from reference TRBV19 and TRBJ2-1): DGGITQSPKYLFRKEGQNVTLSCEQNLNHDAMYWYRQDPGQGLRLIYYSQIVNDFQKGDIAEGYSVSREKKESFPLTVTSAQKNPTAFYLCASSSDAGYNEQFFGPGTRLTVL.